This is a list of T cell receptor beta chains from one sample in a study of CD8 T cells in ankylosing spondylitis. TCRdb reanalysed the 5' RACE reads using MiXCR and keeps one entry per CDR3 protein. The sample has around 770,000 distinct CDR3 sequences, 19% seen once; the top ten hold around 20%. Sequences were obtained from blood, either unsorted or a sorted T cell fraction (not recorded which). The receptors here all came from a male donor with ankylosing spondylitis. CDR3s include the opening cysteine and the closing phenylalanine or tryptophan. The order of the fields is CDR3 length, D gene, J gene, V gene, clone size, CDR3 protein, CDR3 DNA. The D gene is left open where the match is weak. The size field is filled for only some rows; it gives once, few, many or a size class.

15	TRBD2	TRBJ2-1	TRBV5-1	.	CASSRAAGTNNEQFF	TGCGCCAGCAGCCGGGCAGCGGGGACCAACAATGAGCAGTTCTTC
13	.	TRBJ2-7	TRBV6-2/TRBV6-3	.	CASRGTLDHEQYF	TGTGCCAGCAGGGGGACTCTAGACCACGAGCAGTACTTC
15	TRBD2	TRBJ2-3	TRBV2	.	CASSTSSGITDTQYF	TGTGCCAGCAGTACTAGTAGCGGGATCACAGATACGCAGTATTTT
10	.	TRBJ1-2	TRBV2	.	CASRLYGYTF	TGTGCCAGCAGGCTCTATGGCTACACCTTC
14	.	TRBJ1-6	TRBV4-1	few	CASSQPSGISPLHF	TGCGCCAGCAGCCAACCGTCAGGGATTTCACCCCTCCACTTT
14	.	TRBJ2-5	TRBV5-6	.	CASSPSGHQETQYF	TGTGCCAGCAGCCCATCGGGGCACCAAGAGACCCAGTACTTC
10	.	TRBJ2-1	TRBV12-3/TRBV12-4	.	CASGRGEQFF	TGTGCCAGCGGTAGGGGTGAGCAGTTCTTC
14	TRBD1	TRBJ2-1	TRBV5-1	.	CASSSGTGEVEQFF	TGCGCCAGCAGCTCCGGGACAGGGGAGGTTGAGCAGTTCTTC
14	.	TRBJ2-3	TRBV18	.	CASSAGPIEDTQYF	TGTGCCAGCTCAGCCGGGCCCATCGAAGATACGCAGTATTTT
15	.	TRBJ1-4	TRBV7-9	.	CASSLWGAADEKLFF	TGTGCCAGCAGCTTATGGGGGGCCGCGGATGAAAAACTGTTTTTT
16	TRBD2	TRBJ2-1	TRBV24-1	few	CATSDPLAGENNEQFF	TGTGCCACCAGTGACCCACTAGCGGGGGAAAACAATGAGCAGTTCTTC